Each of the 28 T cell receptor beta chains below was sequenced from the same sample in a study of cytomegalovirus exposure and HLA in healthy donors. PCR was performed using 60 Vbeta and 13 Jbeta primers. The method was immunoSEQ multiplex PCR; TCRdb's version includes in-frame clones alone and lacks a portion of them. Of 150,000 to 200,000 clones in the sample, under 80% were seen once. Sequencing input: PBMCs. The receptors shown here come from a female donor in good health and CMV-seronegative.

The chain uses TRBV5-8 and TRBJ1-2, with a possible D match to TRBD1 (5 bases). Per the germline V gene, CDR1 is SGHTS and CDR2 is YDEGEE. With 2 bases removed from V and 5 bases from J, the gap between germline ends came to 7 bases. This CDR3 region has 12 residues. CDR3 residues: CASSFGHYGYTF. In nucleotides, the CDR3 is TGTGCCAGCAGCTTCGGACATTATGGCTACACCTTC. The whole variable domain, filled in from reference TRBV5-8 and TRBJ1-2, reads EAGVTQSPTHLIKTRGQQATLRCSPISGHTSVYWYQQALGLGLQFLLWYDEGEERNRGNFPPRFSGRQFPNYSSELNVNALELEDSALYLCASSFGHYGYTFGSGTRLTVV.

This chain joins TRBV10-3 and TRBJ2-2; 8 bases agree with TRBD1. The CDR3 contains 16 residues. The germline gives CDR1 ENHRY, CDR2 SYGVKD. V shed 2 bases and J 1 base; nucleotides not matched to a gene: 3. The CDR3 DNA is TGTGCCATCAGTGAGCTAGGGACAGGGAACACCGGGGAGCTGTTTTTT. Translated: CAISELGTGNTGELFF.

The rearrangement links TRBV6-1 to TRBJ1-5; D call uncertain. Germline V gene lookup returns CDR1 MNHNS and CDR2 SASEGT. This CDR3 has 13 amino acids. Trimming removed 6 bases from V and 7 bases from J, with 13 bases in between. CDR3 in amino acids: CASRGNQDQPQHF. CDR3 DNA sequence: TGTGCCAGCAGGGGCAACCAAGACCAGCCCCAGCATTTT.

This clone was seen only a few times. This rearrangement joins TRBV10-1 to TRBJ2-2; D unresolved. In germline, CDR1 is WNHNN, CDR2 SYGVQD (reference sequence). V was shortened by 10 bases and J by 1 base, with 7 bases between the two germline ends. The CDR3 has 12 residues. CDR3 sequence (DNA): TGCGCCATCCAGTGGAACACCGGGGAGCTGTTTTTT. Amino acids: CAIQWNTGELFF.

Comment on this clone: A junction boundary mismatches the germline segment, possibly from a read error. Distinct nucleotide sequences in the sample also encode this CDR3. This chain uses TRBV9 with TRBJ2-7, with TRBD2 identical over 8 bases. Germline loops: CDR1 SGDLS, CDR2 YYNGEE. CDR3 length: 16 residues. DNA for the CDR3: TGTGCCAGCAGTGTAGATCCAGCGGGAGCTCTTTGGGAGCAGTACTTC. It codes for CASSVDPAGALWEQYF.

The DNA of the CDR3 is TGCGCCAGCAGCTTGGGGGCAGGGTGGTCCTACGAGCAGTACTTC. Translated, it gives CASSLGAGWSYEQYF. V and J are TRBV5-1 and TRBJ2-7; the D gene is possibly TRBD1 (5 bases). Germline assignment: CDR1 SGHRS and CDR2 YFSETQ. Trimming cost V 0 bases and J 1 base, with 11 bases left between them. The CDR3 runs to 15 residues. The whole variable domain, remainder taken from reference TRBV5-1 and TRBJ2-7, is KAGVTQTPRYLIKTRGQQVTLSCSPISGHRSVSWYQQTPGQGLQFLFEYFSETQRNKGNFPGRFSGRQFSNSRSEMNVSTLELGDSALYLCASSLGAGWSYEQYFGPGTRLTVT.

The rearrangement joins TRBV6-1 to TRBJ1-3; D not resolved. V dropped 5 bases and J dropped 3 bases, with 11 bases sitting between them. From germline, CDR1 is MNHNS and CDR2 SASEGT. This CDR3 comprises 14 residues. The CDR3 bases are TGTGCCAGCAGTCCCGGGAAAATTGGAAACACCATATATTTT. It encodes CASSPGKIGNTIYF.

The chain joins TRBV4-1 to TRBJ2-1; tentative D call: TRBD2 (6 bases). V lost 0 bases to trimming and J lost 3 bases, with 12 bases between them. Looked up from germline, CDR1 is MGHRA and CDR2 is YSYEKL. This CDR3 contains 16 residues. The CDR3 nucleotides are TGCGCCAGCAGCCAAGATGAGGGGACTGGCTACAATGAGCAGTTCTTC. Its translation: CASSQDEGTGYNEQFF.

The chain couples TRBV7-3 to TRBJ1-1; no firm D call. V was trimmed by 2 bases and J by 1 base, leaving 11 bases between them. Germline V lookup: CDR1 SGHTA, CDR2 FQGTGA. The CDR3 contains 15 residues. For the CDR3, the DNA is TGTGCCAGCAGCTTAGCGGCCGTTCCGAACACTGAAGCTTTCTTT. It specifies CASSLAAVPNTEAFF.

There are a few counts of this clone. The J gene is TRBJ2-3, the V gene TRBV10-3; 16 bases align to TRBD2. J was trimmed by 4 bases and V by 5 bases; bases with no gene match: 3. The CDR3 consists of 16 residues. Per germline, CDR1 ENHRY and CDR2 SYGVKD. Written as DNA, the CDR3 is TGTGCCATCAGTAGGGGACTAGCGGGAGGGGCAGATACGCAGTATTTT. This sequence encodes CAISRGLAGGADTQYF.

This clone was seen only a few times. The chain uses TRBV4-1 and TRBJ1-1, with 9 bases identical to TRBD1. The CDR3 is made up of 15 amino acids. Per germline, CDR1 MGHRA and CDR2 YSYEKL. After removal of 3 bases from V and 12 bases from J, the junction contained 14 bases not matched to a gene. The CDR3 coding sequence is TGCGCCAGCAGCCACGATGGGGACAGGGCAGATAAGACTTTCTTT. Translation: CASSHDGDRADKTFF.

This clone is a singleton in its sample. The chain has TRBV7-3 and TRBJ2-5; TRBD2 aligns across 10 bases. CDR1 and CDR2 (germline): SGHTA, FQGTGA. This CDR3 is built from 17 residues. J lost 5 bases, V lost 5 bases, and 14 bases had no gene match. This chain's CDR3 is CASSLRQRGGGGETQYF. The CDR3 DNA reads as TGTGCCAGCAGCCTCCGACAGCGGGGGGGTGGTGGGGAGACCCAGTACTTC. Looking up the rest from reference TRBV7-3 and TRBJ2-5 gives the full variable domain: GAGVSQTPSNKVTEKGKYVELRCDPISGHTALYWYRQSLGQGPEFLIYFQGTGAADDSGLPNDRFFAVRPEGSVSTLKIQRTERGDSAVYLCASSLRQRGGGGETQYFGPGTRLLVL.

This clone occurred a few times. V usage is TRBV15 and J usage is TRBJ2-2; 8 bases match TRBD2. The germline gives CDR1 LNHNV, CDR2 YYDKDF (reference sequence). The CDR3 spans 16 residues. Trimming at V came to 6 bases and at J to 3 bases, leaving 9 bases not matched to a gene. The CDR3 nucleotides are TGTGCCACCAGAAGGGAGCGGGGGCGGGACACCGGGGAGCTGTTTTTT. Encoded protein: CATRRERGRDTGELFF.

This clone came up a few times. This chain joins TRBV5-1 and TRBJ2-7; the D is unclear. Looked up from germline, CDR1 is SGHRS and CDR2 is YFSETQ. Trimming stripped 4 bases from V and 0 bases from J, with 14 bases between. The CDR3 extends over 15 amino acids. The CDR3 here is CASSPWQMASYEQYF. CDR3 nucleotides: TGCGCCAGCAGCCCCTGGCAAATGGCCTCCTACGAGCAGTACTTC.

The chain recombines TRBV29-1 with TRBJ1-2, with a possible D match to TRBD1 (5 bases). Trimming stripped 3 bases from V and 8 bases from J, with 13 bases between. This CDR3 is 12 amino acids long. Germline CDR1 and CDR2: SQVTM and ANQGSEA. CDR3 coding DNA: TGCAGCGTTGATGGGGGAGGTGGAGGCTACACCTTC. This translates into CSVDGGGGGYTF.

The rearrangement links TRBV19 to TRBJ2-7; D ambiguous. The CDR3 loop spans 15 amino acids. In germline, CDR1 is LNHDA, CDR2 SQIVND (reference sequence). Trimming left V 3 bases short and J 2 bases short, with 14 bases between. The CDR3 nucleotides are TGTGCCAGTAGTATTTTATTAGAACCCGCCTACGAGCAGTACTTC. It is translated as CASSILLEPAYEQYF.

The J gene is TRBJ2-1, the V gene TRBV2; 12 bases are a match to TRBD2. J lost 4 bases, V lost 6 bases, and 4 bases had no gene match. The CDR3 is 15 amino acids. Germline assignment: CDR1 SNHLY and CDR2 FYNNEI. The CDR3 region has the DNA TGTGCCAGCAGCGGACTAGCGGGGAAATACAATGAGCAGTTCTTC. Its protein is CASSGLAGKYNEQFF.

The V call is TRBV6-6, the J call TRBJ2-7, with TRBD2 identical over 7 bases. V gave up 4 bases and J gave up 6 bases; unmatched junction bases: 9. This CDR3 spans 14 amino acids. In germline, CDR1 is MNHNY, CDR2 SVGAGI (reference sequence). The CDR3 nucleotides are TGTGCCAGCAGTTCCCGGGACTACGCAGTCGAGCAGTACTTC. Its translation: CASSSRDYAVEQYF.

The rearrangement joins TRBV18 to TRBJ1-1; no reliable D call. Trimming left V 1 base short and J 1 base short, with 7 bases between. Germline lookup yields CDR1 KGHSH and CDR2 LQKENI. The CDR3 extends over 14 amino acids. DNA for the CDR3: TGTGCCAGCTCACCACTTTCGGGGAACACTGAAGCTTTCTTT. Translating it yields CASSPLSGNTEAFF.

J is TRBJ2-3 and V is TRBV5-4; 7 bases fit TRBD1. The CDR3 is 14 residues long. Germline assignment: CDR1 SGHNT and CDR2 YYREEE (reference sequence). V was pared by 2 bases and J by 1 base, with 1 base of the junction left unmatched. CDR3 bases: TGTGCCAGCAGCTTCGACAGGGGCACAGATACGCAGTATTTT. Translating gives CASSFDRGTDTQYF.

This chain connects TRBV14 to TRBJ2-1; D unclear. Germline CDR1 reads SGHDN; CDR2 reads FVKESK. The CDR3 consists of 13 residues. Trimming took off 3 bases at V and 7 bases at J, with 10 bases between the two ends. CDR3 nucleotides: TGTGCCAGCAGCCAGGGTCGGGTAAATGAGCAGTTCTTC. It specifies CASSQGRVNEQFF.

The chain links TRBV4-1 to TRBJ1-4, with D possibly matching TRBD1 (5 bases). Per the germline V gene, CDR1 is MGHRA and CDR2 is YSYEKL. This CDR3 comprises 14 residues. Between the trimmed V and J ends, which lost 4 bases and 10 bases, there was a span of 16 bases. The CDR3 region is CASSPSNRPGKLFF. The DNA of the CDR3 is TGCGCCAGCAGCCCAAGTAACAGGCCCGGAAAACTGTTTTTT.

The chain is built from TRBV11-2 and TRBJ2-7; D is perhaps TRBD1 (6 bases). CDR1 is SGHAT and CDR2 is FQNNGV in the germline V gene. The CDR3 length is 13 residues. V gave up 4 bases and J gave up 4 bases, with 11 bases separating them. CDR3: CASSYDRRYEQYF. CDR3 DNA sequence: TGTGCCAGCAGCTACGACAGGAGGTACGAGCAGTACTTC.

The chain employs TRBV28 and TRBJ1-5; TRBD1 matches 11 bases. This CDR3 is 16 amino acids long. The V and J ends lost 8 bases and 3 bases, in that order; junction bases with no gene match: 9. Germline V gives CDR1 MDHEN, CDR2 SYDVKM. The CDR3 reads CASYSRDRGINQPQHF. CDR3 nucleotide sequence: TGTGCCAGCTACTCCAGGGACAGGGGGATCAATCAGCCCCAGCATTTT.

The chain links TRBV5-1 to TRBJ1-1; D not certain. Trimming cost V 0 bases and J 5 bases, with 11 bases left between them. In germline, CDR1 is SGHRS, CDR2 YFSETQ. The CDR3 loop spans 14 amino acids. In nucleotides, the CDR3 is TGCGCCAGCAGCTTGGAGGCCGCGGCGACTGAAGCTTTCTTT. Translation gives CASSLEAAATEAFF.

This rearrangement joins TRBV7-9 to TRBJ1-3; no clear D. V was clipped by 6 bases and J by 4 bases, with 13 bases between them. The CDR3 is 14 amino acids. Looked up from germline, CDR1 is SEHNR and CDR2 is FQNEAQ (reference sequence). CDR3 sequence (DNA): TGTGCCAGCAGACCCAACGGGAGCGGAAACACCATATATTTT. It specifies CASRPNGSGNTIYF.

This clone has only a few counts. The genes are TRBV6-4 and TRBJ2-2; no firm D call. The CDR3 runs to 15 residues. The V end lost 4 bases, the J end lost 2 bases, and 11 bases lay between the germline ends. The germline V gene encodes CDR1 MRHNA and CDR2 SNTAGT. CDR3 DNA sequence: TGTGCCAGCAGTGCAGGCGTTAGAAACACCGGGGAGCTGTTTTTT. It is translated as CASSAGVRNTGELFF.

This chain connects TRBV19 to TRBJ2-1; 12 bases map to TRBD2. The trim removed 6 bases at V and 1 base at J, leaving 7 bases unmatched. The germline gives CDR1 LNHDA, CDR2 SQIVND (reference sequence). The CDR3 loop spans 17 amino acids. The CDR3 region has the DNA TGTGCCAGTAGCGGACTAGCGGGATGGAAGTCCTACAATGAGCAGTTCTTC. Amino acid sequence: CASSGLAGWKSYNEQFF.